The present T cell receptor (beta chain) was sequenced within a study of human T cells and chemical hapten exposure. Findings and limits, study-wide: More PT1 expanded TCRs went with higher patch test scores.

This CDR3 is 13 amino acids long. V lost 4 bases and J 4 bases, leaving 10 bases between the germline ends. The germline gives CDR1 LGHDT, CDR2 YNNKEL (reference sequence). Sample time point: pre-sensitization, week 0. Treatment of the sample: therapeutic diphenylcyclopropenone sensitization with weekly scalp DPC. This clonotype was seen more than once but under ten times. Its antigen is still unknown. One entry per CDR3 protein results from TCRdb running MiXCR on the RACE reads. The sample holds around 350,000 distinct CDR3 sequences, about 5% seen once. The chain combines TRBV3-1 with TRBJ1-2; no clear D gene. The sequence was obtained from a woman aged 18-30 years with alopecia areata. Some clones in this sample may be carry-over from other donors' samples. The sequencing used whole blood, collected in connection with sensitization to the hapten diphenylcyclopropenone (DPC). CDR3 DNA: TGTGCCAGCAGCCCGGTCGAGTTCTATGGCTACACCTTC. Amino acid sequence: CASSPVEFYGYTF.